This record covers a single TCR beta chain. Clones were sequenced by immunoSEQ multiplex PCR, and TCRdb holds only the in-frame ones, with some missing. There are some 110,000 clones in the sample; nearly 80% occur only once, and approximately 5.2% lies in the top ten. This entry is derived from a study of radiotherapy plus CTLA-4 blockade in lung cancer. Trimming pared 7 bases from V and 0 bases from J, leaving 9 bases between. This CDR3 is 13 amino acids long. Germline CDR1 reads MDHEN; CDR2 reads SYDVKM. This sequence joins TRBV28 and TRBJ1-1; D not resolved. The specimen was peripheral blood, collected from a patient treated with radiotherapy plus ipilimumab. The clonotype comes from a human donor with non-small cell lung cancer who had a partial response to radiotherapy plus ipilimumab. CDR3 bases: TGTGCCAGCAATGGCCATATGAACACTGAAGCTTTCTTT. It is translated as CASNGHMNTEAFF.